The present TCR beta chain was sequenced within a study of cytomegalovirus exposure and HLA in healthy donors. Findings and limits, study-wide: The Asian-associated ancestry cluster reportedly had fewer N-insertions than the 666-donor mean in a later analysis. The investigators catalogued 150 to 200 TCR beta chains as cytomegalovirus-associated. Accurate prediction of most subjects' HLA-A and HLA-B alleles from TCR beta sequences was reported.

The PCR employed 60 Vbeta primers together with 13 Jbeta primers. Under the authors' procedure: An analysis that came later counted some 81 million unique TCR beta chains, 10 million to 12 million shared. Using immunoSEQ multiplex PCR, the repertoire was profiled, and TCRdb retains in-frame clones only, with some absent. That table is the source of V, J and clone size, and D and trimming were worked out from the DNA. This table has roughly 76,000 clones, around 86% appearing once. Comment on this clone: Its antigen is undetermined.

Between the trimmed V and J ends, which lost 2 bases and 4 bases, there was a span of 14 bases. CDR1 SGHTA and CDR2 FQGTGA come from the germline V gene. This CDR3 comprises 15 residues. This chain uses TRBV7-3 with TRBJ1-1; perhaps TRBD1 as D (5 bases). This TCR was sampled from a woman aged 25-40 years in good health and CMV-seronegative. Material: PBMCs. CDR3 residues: CASSLSGIGGTEAFF. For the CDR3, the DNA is TGTGCCAGCAGCTTATCAGGGATCGGTGGCACTGAAGCTTTCTTT. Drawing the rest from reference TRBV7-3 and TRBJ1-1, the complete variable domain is GAGVSQTPSNKVTEKGKYVELRCDPISGHTALYWYRQSLGQGPEFLIYFQGTGAADDSGLPNDRFFAVRPEGSVSTLKIQRTERGDSAVYLCASSLSGIGGTEAFFGQGTRLTVV.